The subject of this entry is one TCR beta chain. The source of the sample is a study of T-cell memory formation after mild COVID-19. Study context: TCR clusters largely stayed donor specific.

Libraries for TCRalpha and TCRbeta carried sample barcodes and unique molecular identifiers via 5'RACE. Via MiXCR, TCRdb re-called the 5' RACE reads, giving one row per CDR3 protein. The table has around 450,000 distinct CDR3 sequences, 20% to 25% seen once. The CDR3 spans 13 residues. V gave up 5 bases and J gave up 9 bases, with 14 bases separating them. CDR1 is LNHDA, CDR2 SQIVND, per germline (reference sequence). This chain joins TRBV19 and TRBJ1-5, with a weak D call TRBD1 (6 bases). The material sequenced was PBMCs or a T cell subset sorted from them (not recorded which). The TCR comes from an adult woman who had mild COVID-19 (a few samples of this study predate the infection). Cell type and time point are not known. The CDR3: CASSAARGLPQHF. The DNA of the CDR3 is TGTGCCAGTAGTGCCGCCCGGGGGCTGCCCCAGCATTTT. Full variable domain (outside the CDR3, taken from reference TRBV19 and TRBJ1-5): DGGITQSPKYLFRKEGQNVTLSCEQNLNHDAMYWYRQDPGQGLRLIYYSQIVNDFQKGDIAEGYSVSREKKESFPLTVTSAQKNPTAFYLCASSAARGLPQHFGDGTRLSIL.